The TCR beta chain described here comes from a study of blood T cell repertoires in COVID-19. Study information: COVID-19 samples from acute and convalescent phases originated in the United States, Italy and Spain.

J gave up 7 bases and V 4 bases, and 9 bases lay outside the gene matches. The CDR3 is 14 amino acids. Germline CDR1 reads SGHDT; CDR2 reads YYEEEE. In the source study's methods: Reference gene primers were amplified, and this amplification served to estimate nucleated cell counts. Profiling relied on immunoSEQ multiplex PCR, and the TCRdb table lists in-frame clones only, not all of them. V and J calls and clone size come straight from that table; D and trimming were deduced from the DNA. Of about 100,000 clones listed, around four fifths are singletons. V gene TRBV5-6 combines with J gene TRBJ1-2; 8 nucleotides line up with TRBD1. The material sequenced was peripheral blood. The source is a man between 65 and 85 years old with active or convalescent COVID-19. CDR3 sequence reads: CASSKGQGLGGYTF. CDR3 DNA: TGTGCCAGCAGCAAAGGACAGGGATTAGGTGGCTACACCTTC.